The present T cell receptor (beta chain) was sequenced within a study of shared clonotypes between healthy human individuals. Study context: Ranging from 18 to 49 in age, donors were two women and a few men.

General study findings and limits: Sorted-subset sequencing was shown by rarefaction to be incomplete despite large depth.

Sequencing used immunoSEQ multiplex PCR; TCRdb keeps in-frame clones, though not all of them. This sample carries approximately 1.5 million clones, around 98.5% of them seen once, and the ten largest clones take approximately 0.4%. Details on this clone: No antigen is known for it.

CDR1 and CDR2 from the germline V gene are MNHEY and SVGAGI. V shed 8 bases and J 4 bases; nucleotides not matched to a gene: 12. The CDR3 is 15 amino acids. The sample taken for sequencing was naive CD4+ T cells sorted from blood. The subset was: CD45RA+ positively selected. The chain couples TRBV6-5 to TRBJ2-7; TRBD1 agrees at 9 bases. The sequence came from a man aged 25-40 years in good health. This chain's CDR3 is CASRRSDRGRYEQYF. The CDR3 nucleotides are TGTGCCAGCCGAAGGTCGGACAGGGGACGTTACGAGCAGTACTTC.